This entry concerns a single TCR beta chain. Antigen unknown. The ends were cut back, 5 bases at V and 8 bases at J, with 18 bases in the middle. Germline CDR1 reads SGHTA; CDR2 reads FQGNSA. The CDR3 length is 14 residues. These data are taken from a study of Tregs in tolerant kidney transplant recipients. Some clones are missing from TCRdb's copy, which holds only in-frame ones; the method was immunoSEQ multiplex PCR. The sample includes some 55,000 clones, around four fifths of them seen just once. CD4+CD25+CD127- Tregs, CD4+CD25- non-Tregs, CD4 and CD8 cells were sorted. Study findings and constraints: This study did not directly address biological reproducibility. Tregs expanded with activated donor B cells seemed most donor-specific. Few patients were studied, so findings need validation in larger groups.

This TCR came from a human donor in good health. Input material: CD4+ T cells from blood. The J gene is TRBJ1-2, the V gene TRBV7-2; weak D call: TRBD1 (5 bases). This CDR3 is CASSLGGAPLGYTF. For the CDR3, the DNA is TGTGCCAGCAGCCTTGGTGGGGCCCCACTAGGCTACACCTTC.